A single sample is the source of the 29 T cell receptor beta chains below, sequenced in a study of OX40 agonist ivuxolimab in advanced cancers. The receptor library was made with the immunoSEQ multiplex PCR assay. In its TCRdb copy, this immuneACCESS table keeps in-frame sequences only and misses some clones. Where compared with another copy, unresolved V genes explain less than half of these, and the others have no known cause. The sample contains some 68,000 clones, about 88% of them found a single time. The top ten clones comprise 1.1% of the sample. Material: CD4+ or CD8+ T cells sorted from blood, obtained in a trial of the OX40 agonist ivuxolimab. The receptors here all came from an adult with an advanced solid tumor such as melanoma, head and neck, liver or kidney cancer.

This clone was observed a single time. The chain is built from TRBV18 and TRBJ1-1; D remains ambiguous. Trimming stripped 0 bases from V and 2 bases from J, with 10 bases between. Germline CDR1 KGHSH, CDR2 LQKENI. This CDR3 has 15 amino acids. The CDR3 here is CASSPPGLSNTEAFF. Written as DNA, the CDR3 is TGTGCCAGCTCACCACCCGGACTTTCTAACACTGAAGCTTTCTTT.

Here the CDR3 reads CASSYWGQETQYF. For the CDR3, the DNA is TGTGCCAGCAGTTACTGGGGTCAAGAGACCCAGTACTTC. The rearrangement joins TRBV6-5 to TRBJ2-5; D unresolved. Germline V gives CDR1 MNHEY, CDR2 SVGAGI. The CDR3 is 13 amino acids. V was cut by 1 base and J by 2 bases, with 5 bases left in between.

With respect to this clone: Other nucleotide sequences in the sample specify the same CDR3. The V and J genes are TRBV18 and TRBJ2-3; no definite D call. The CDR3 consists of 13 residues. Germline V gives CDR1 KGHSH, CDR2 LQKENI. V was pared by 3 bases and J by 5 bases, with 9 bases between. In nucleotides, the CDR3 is TGTGCCAGCTCACCGCTCGCTGGAGATACGCAGTATTTT. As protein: CASSPLAGDTQYF.

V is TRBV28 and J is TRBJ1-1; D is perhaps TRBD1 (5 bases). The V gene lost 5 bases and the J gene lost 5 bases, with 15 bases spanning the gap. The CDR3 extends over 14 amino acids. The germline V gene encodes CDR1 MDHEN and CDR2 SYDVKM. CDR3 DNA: TGTGCCAGCAGTCGGGACTCAGCATTGACTGAAGCTTTCTTT. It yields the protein CASSRDSALTEAFF. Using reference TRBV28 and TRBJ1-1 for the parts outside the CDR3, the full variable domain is DVKVTQSSRYLVKRTGEKVFLECVQDMDHENMFWYRQDPGLGLRLIYFSYDVKMKEKGDIPEGYSVSREKKERFSLILESASTNQTSMYLCASSRDSALTEAFFGQGTRLTVV.

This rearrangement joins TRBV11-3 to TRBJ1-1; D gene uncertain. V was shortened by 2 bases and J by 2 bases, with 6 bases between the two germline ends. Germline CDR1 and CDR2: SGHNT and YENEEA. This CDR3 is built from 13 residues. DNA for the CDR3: TGTGCCAGCAGCTTACAAATTAACACTGAAGCTTTCTTT. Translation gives CASSLQINTEAFF.

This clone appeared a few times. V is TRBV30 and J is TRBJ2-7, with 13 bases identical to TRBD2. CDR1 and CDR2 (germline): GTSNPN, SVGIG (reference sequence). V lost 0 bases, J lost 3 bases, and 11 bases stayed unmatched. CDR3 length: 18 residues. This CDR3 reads CAWSVMGLAGRASYEQYF. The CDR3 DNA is TGTGCCTGGAGTGTAATGGGACTAGCGGGAAGGGCTAGCTACGAGCAGTACTTC.

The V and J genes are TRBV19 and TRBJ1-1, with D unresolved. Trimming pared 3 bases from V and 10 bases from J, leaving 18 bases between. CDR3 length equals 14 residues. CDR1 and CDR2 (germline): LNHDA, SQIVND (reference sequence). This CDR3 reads CASSIGAPSKGAFF. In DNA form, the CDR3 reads TGTGCCAGTAGTATCGGAGCTCCGAGTAAGGGAGCTTTCTTT.

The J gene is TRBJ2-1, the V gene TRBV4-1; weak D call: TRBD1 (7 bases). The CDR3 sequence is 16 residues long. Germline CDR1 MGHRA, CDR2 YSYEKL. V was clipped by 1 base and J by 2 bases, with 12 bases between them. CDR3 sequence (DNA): TGCGCCAGCAGCCAAGGGCAGGGGGGCACCTACAATGAGCAGTTCTTC. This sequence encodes CASSQGQGGTYNEQFF.

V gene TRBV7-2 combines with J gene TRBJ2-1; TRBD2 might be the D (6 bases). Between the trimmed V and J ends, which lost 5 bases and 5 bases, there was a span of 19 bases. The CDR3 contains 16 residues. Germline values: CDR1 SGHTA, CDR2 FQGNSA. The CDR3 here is CASSPPGTLRNNEQFF. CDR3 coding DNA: TGTGCCAGCAGCCCCCCCGGGACTTTACGTAACAATGAGCAGTTCTTC. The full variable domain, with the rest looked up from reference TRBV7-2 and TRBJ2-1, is GAGVSQSPSNKVTEKGKDVELRCDPISGHTALYWYRQSLGQGLEFLIYFQGNSAPDKSGLPSDRFSAERTGGSVSTLTIQRTQQEDSAVYLCASSPPGTLRNNEQFFGPGTRLTVL.

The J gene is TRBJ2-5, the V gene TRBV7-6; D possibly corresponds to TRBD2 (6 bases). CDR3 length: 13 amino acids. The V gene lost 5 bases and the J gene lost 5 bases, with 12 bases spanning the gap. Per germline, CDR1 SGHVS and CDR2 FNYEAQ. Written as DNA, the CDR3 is TGTGCCAGCAGCGGGAGGAGAAGTGAGACCCAGTACTTC. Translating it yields CASSGRRSETQYF.

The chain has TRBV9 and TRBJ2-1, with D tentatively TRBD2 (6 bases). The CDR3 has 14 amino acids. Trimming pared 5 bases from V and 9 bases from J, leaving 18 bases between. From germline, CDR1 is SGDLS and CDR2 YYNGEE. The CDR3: CASRGPAVEGEQFF. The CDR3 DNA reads TGTGCCAGCAGAGGGCCAGCGGTGGAGGGTGAGCAGTTCTTC.

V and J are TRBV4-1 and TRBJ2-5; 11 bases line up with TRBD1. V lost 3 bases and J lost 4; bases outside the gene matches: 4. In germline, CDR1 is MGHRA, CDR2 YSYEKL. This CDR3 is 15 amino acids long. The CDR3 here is CASSQGQGGRETQYF. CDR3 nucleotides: TGCGCCAGCAGCCAGGGACAGGGGGGGAGAGAGACCCAGTACTTC.

CDR3 sequence reads: CASSFDSGNTIYF. As DNA, the CDR3 is TGTGCCAGCAGCTTCGACTCTGGAAACACCATATATTTT. This chain uses TRBV5-4 with TRBJ1-3; D remains ambiguous. Germline loops: CDR1 SGHNT, CDR2 YYREEE (reference sequence). The CDR3 sequence is 13 residues long. Trimming pared 2 bases from V and 0 bases from J, leaving 3 bases between.

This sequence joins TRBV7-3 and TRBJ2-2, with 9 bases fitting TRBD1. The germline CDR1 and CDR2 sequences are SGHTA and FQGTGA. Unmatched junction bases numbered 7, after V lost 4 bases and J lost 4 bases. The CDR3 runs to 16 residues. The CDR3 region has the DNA TGTGCCAGCAGCTCCTCCGGACAGGGGATCACCGGGGAGCTGTTTTTT. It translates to CASSSSGQGITGELFF.

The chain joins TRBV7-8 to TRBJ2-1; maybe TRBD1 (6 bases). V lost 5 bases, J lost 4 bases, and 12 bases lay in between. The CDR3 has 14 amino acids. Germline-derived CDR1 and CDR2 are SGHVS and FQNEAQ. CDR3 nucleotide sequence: TGTGCCAGCAGCACAGGGTTTTCTTACAATGAGCAGTTCTTC. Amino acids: CASSTGFSYNEQFF.

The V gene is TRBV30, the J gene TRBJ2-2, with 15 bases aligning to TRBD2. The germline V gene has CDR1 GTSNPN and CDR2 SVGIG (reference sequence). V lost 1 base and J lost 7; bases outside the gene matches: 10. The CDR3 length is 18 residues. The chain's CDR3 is CAWSAWRTSGREGGELFF. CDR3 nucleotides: TGTGCCTGGAGTGCGTGGAGGACTAGCGGGAGGGAAGGCGGGGAGCTGTTTTTT.

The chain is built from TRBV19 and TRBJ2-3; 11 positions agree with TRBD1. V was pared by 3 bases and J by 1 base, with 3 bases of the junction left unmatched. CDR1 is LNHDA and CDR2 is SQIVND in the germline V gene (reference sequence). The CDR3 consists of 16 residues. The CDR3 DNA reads TGTGCCAGTAGTATTTGGGGACAGGGGGGCACAGATACGCAGTATTTT. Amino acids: CASSIWGQGGTDTQYF.

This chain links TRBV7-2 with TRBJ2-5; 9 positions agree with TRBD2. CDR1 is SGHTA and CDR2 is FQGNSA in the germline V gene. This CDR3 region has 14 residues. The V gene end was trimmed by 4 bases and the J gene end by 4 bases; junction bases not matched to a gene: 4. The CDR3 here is CASSWGLAGETQYF. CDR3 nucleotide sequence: TGTGCCAGCAGCTGGGGACTAGCAGGAGAGACCCAGTACTTC.

CDR3 sequence reads: CASSGVAGGDTQYF. In nucleotides, the CDR3 is TGTGCCAGCAGCGGGGTAGCGGGAGGGGATACGCAGTATTTT. The chain recombines TRBV9 with TRBJ2-3; 11 positions agree with TRBD2. Unmatched junction bases numbered 3, after V lost 3 bases and J lost 6 bases. Germline values: CDR1 SGDLS, CDR2 YYNGEE. This CDR3 is built from 14 residues. The whole variable domain, filled in from reference TRBV9 and TRBJ2-3, reads DSGVTQTPKHLITATGQRVTLRCSPRSGDLSVYWYQQSLDQGLQFLIQYYNGEERAKGNILERFSAQQFPDLHSELNLSSLELGDSALYFCASSGVAGGDTQYFGPGTRLTVL.

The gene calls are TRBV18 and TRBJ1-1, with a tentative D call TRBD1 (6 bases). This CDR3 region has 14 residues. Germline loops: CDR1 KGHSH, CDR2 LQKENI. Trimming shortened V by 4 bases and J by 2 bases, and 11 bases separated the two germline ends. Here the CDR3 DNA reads TGTGCCAGCTCACGGGCGGGACACAACACTGAAGCTTTCTTT. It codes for CASSRAGHNTEAFF.

Here the CDR3 DNA reads TGTGCCAGCAGTGCCGCGGGGGTCACCCCTTTAAGTAATGAGCAGTTCTTC. This codes for CASSAAGVTPLSNEQFF. The chain couples TRBV6-1 to TRBJ2-1; 7 nucleotides align to TRBD2. Losses at the gene ends were 4 bases for V and 7 bases for J; bases not matched to a gene: 16. Germline V CDR1 and CDR2: MNHNS, SASEGT. This CDR3 comprises 17 residues.

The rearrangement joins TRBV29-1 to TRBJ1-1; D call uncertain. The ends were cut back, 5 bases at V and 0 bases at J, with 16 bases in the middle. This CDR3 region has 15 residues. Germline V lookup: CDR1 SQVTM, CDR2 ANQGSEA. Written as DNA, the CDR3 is TGCAGCGTTCAGAGGACGATTGAGATGAACACTGAAGCTTTCTTT. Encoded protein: CSVQRTIEMNTEAFF.

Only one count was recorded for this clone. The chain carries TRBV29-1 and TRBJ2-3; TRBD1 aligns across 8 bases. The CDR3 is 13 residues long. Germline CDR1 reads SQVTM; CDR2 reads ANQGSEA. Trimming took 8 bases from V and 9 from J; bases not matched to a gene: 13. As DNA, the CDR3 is TGCAGCTCCCTTGGCCGGACAGGGTACACGCAGTATTTT. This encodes CSSLGRTGYTQYF.

The CDR3 loop is CASSLEDGYTF. CDR3 bases: TGTGCCAGCAGCTTAGAGGATGGCTACACCTTC. This chain joins TRBV5-6 and TRBJ1-2; D is undetermined. This CDR3 contains 11 residues. Germline V lookup: CDR1 SGHDT, CDR2 YYEEEE. The ends were cut back, 2 bases at V and 6 bases at J, with 5 bases in the middle.

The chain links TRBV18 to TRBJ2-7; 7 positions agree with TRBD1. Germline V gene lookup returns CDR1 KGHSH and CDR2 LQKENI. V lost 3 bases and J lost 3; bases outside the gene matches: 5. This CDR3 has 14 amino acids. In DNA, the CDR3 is TGTGCCAGCTCACCTCGGACAGGTCGCTACGAGCAGTACTTC. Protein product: CASSPRTGRYEQYF. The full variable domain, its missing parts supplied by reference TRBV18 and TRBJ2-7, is NAGVMQNPRHLVRRRGQEARLRCSPMKGHSHVYWYRQLPEEGLKFMVYLQKENIIDESGMPKERFSAEFPKEGPSILRIQQVVRGDSAAYFCASSPRTGRYEQYFGPGTRLTVT.

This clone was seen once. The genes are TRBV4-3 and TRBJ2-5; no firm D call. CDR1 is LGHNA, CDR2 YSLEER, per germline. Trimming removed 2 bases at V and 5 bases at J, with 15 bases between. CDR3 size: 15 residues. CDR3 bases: TGCGCCAGCAGCCAACTCGGTCAGACTCCGGAGACCCAGTACTTC. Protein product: CASSQLGQTPETQYF.

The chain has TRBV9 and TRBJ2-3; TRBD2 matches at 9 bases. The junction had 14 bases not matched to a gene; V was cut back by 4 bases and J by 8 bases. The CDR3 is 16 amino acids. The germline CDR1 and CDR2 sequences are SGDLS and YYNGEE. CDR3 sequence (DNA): TGTGCCAGCAGCCCCTCGGGTAGCGGGAGACTCGGTACGCAGTATTTT. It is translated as CASSPSGSGRLGTQYF.

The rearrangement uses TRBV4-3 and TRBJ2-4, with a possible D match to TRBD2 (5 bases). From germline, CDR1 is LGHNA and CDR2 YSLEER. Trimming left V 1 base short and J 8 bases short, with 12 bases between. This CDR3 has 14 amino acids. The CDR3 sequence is CASSQVTGKDIQYF. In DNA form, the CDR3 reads TGCGCCAGCAGCCAAGTGACCGGGAAGGACATTCAGTACTTC.

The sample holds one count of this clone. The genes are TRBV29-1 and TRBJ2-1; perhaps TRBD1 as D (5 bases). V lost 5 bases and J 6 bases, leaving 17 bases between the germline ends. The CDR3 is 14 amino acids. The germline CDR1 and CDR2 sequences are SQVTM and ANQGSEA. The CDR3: CSVSRGGTLNEQFF. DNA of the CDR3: TGCAGCGTTAGTAGGGGCGGCACTCTCAATGAGCAGTTCTTC.